The 30 T cell receptor beta chains presented below share a single source sample, sequenced in a study of cytomegalovirus exposure and HLA in healthy donors. The PCR made use of 60 Vbeta and 13 Jbeta primers. Repertoires were generated with immunoSEQ multiplex PCR, while TCRdb's copy carries only in-frame clones and drops some. The sample gives over 150,000 clones, roughly four fifths of which show up once; over 1.5% is in the top ten. Sequencing was performed on PBMCs. All receptors come from a man aged 50-59 years in good health and CMV-seronegative.

This chain joins TRBV7-8 and TRBJ2-7; 8 bases are shared with TRBD1. The CDR3 consists of 14 residues. Trimming took 5 bases from V and 5 from J; bases not matched to a gene: 8. Germline lookup yields CDR1 SGHVS and CDR2 FQNEAQ. This chain's CDR3 is CASSTRTGRNEQYF. The DNA of the CDR3 is TGTGCCAGCAGCACCCGGACAGGGAGAAACGAGCAGTACTTC.

The V gene is TRBV4-1, the J gene TRBJ2-4; 7 bases line up with TRBD2. CDR1 is MGHRA and CDR2 is YSYEKL in the germline V gene. This CDR3 spans 16 amino acids. Unmatched junction bases numbered 7, after V lost 2 bases and J lost 3 bases. The CDR3 nucleotides read TGCGCCAGCAGCCAATCCTCCGGGGGGTTCAAAAACATTCAGTACTTC. It translates to CASSQSSGGFKNIQYF.

The rearrangement joins TRBV4-1 to TRBJ2-2; 8 bases map to TRBD1. The germline gives CDR1 MGHRA, CDR2 YSYEKL. Trimming cost V 4 bases and J 3 bases; bases outside gene matches: 4. This CDR3 comprises 15 residues. The CDR3 is CASSRGQGYTGELFF. In DNA, the CDR3 is TGCGCCAGCAGCCGCGGACAGGGATACACCGGGGAGCTGTTTTTT.

The chain is built from TRBV27 and TRBJ2-7; a weak D match, TRBD2 (8 bases). Germline V gene data show CDR1 as MNHEY and CDR2 as SMNVEV (reference sequence). The length of the CDR3 is 14 residues. The germline V and J ends were trimmed by 6 bases and 11 bases, with 23 bases remaining between them. CDR3: CASRTGDWTSREYF. As DNA, the CDR3 is TGTGCCAGCAGAACAGGGGATTGGACTAGCCGAGAGTACTTC.

The table lists this clone with a few counts. The J gene is TRBJ1-5, the V gene TRBV28, with 7 nucleotides matching TRBD1. The germline gives CDR1 MDHEN, CDR2 SYDVKM. CDR3 length: 12 amino acids. CDR3 DNA: TGTGCTCAGGGGGACAGTTTGCAGCCCCAGCATTTT. It specifies CAQGDSLQPQHF.

The chain recombines TRBV30 with TRBJ1-1; no clear D. V was cut by 4 bases and J by 3 bases, with 12 bases left in between. Germline CDR1 is GTSNPN and CDR2 is SVGIG (reference sequence). This CDR3 has 13 amino acids. The DNA for the CDR3 is TGTGCCTGGATCCCCCGAGGGCACACTGAAGCTTTCTTT. This encodes CAWIPRGHTEAFF.

This chain connects TRBV5-4 to TRBJ1-2; 9 bases agree with TRBD1. The germline V gene has CDR1 SGHNT and CDR2 YYREEE (reference sequence). This CDR3 is built from 14 residues. V shed 4 bases and J 7 bases; nucleotides not matched to a gene: 8. CDR3 in DNA: TGTGCCAGCAGCGCAAATAACAGGGGGCCTGGCTACACCTTC. It yields the protein CASSANNRGPGYTF.

The V and J genes are TRBV11-3 and TRBJ1-4, with TRBD1 as a possible D gene (5 bases). From germline, CDR1 is SGHNT and CDR2 YENEEA. There are 18 residues in the CDR3. Trimming cost V 1 base and J 4 bases, with 19 bases left between them. CDR3 nucleotide sequence: TGTGCCAGCAGCTTAGTCATGTCCGGGACTGAGCATAATGAAAAACTGTTTTTT. Translation: CASSLVMSGTEHNEKLFF. Supplemented by reference TRBV11-3 and TRBJ1-4, the full variable domain reads EAGVVQSPRYKIIEKKQPVAFWCNPISGHNTLYWYLQNLGQGPELLIRYENEEAVDDSQLPKDRFSAERLKGVDSTLKIQPAELGDSAVYLCASSLVMSGTEHNEKLFFGSGTQLSVL.

In this sample, this clone turned up a few times. The gene calls are TRBV19 and TRBJ1-1; TRBD1 matches at 7 bases. V was pared by 8 bases and J by 8 bases, with 8 bases of the junction left unmatched. The CDR3 extends over 12 amino acids. Germline CDR1 LNHDA, CDR2 SQIVND (reference sequence). For the CDR3, the DNA is TGTGCCAGTTTTCGGACAGGAATGGAAGCTTTCTTT. Translating gives CASFRTGMEAFF.

V and J are TRBV29-1 and TRBJ2-7, with 12 bases identical to TRBD2. Unmatched junction bases numbered 5, after V lost 1 base and J lost 4 bases. CDR1 and CDR2 from the germline V gene are SQVTM and ANQGSEA. The CDR3 is 15 residues long. Here the CDR3 DNA reads TGCAGCGTTGAAGTACTACTAGCGGGAGGATACGAGCAGTACTTC. It yields the protein CSVEVLLAGGYEQYF.

Only one count was recorded for this clone. The chain couples TRBV30 to TRBJ1-5; 7 bases align to TRBD1. This CDR3 has 13 residues. With V trimmed by 4 bases and J by 9 bases, 9 bases remained unmatched. Germline CDR1 reads GTSNPN; CDR2 reads SVGIG (reference sequence). For the CDR3, the DNA is TGTGCCTGGAACAGGGGCGGGGGGCCGCCCCAGCATTTT. Translated, it gives CAWNRGGGPPQHF.

V and J are TRBV4-2 and TRBJ2-1; maybe TRBD2 (7 bases). Germline V gene data show CDR1 as LGHNA and CDR2 as YNFKEQ. V was trimmed by 6 bases and J by 10 bases, leaving 19 bases between them. The CDR3 has 14 residues. This chain's CDR3 is CASRVWGGQGEQFF. The CDR3 nucleotides read TGTGCCAGCAGGGTATGGGGGGGCCAGGGGGAGCAGTTCTTC.

Of note for this clone: Relative to the germline gene, one junction end is altered; a read error may explain this. The chain carries TRBV7-3 and TRBJ2-3, with D maybe TRBD2 (5 bases). This CDR3 contains 13 residues. CDR1 SGHTA and CDR2 FQGTGA come from the germline V gene. The CDR3 bases are TGTGCCAGCAGCCTAACTAGTGCAGATACGCAGTATTTT. The encoded protein is CASSLTSADTQYF.

This clone was seen only once. The rearrangement links TRBV4-3 to TRBJ1-4; D not resolved. Germline lookup yields CDR1 LGHNA and CDR2 YSLEER. V was cut by 0 bases and J by 1 base, with 9 bases left in between. This CDR3 contains 16 residues. The CDR3 sequence is CASSQDRGRTNEKLFF. The CDR3 region has the DNA TGCGCCAGCAGCCAAGATCGCGGGAGAACTAATGAAAAACTGTTTTTT.

This chain links TRBV5-1 with TRBJ2-2; 7 nucleotides match TRBD2. The CDR3 sequence is 16 residues long. Germline V gene data show CDR1 as SGHRS and CDR2 as YFSETQ. V lost 4 bases and J lost 4; bases outside the gene matches: 10. The CDR3 sequence is CASSPAVLAGTGELFF. CDR3 nucleotides: TGCGCCAGCAGCCCGGCGGTCTTAGCGGGCACCGGGGAGCTGTTTTTT. Full variable domain (rest looked up from reference TRBV5-1 and TRBJ2-2): KAGVTQTPRYLIKTRGQQVTLSCSPISGHRSVSWYQQTPGQGLQFLFEYFSETQRNKGNFPGRFSGRQFSNSRSEMNVSTLELGDSALYLCASSPAVLAGTGELFFGEGSRLTVL.

The chain recombines TRBV5-6 with TRBJ1-2; possible D gene TRBD1, 5 bases. This CDR3 region has 16 residues. Trimming stripped 3 bases from V and 7 bases from J, with 22 bases between. Germline V gene data show CDR1 as SGHDT and CDR2 as YYEEEE. The CDR3 nucleotides read TGTGCCAGCAGCTCCTATGGGCAGGGTAATTTAGGTGGCTACACCTTC. Translation: CASSSYGQGNLGGYTF.

The V and J genes are TRBV30 and TRBJ2-3; TRBD2 aligns across 15 bases. The CDR3 spans 15 residues. Germline lookup yields CDR1 GTSNPN and CDR2 SVGIG (reference sequence). The V segment lost 5 bases and the J segment 8 bases; nucleotides outside the gene matches: 8. The CDR3 DNA reads as TGTGCCTGGGGGGGACTAGCGGGAGGAGGGGGTACGCAGTATTTT. Translated, it gives CAWGGLAGGGGTQYF.

The rearrangement joins TRBV18 to TRBJ1-5; D possibly corresponds to TRBD1 (5 bases). Per the germline V gene, CDR1 is KGHSH and CDR2 is LQKENI. The V end was cut by 5 bases, the J end by 3 bases, with 8 bases between. The CDR3 has 13 residues. The CDR3 DNA reads TGTGCCAGCTCAGGGGCAGACAATCAGCCCCAGCATTTT. Translating it yields CASSGADNQPQHF.

This chain joins TRBV5-4 and TRBJ2-7; D not certain. With 0 bases removed from V and 0 bases from J, the gap between germline ends came to 7 bases. This CDR3 region has 14 residues. Germline values: CDR1 SGHNT, CDR2 YYREEE (reference sequence). CDR3 nucleotides: TGTGCCAGCAGCTTGGACTTGAGCTCCTACGAGCAGTACTTC. This sequence encodes CASSLDLSSYEQYF.

The J gene is TRBJ1-3, the V gene TRBV2, with unresolved D. Germline V gene lookup returns CDR1 SNHLY and CDR2 FYNNEI. The CDR3 is made up of 14 amino acids. With 2 bases removed from V and 9 bases from J, the gap between germline ends came to 14 bases. The CDR3, as DNA: TGTGCCAGCAGTGAAAATAGGTCCGGAGGCACCATATATTTT. As protein: CASSENRSGGTIYF. Using reference TRBV2 and TRBJ1-3 for the parts outside the CDR3, the full variable domain is EPEVTQTPSHQVTQMGQEVILRCVPISNHLYFYWYRQILGQKVEFLVSFYNNEISEKSEIFDDQFSVERPDGSNFTLKIRSTKLEDSAMYFCASSENRSGGTIYFGEGSWLTVV.

This clone was counted only a few times. The chain links TRBV6-6 to TRBJ2-1; D might be TRBD2 (5 bases). CDR1 is MNHNY and CDR2 is SVGAGI in the germline V gene (reference sequence). The CDR3 loop spans 12 amino acids. V lost 8 bases, J lost 6 bases, and 11 bases lay in between. As DNA, the CDR3 is TGTGCCAGCGGTGGAGGCGGCAATGAGCAGTTCTTC. The encoded protein is CASGGGGNEQFF.

As concerns this clone: Within the sample, other DNA sequences also encode this same CDR3. The chain has TRBV11-2 and TRBJ1-1; D not certain. Trimming removed 2 bases at V and 1 base at J, with 5 bases between. Germline assignment: CDR1 SGHAT and CDR2 FQNNGV. This CDR3 is 13 amino acids long. The CDR3 reads CASSLSGNTEAFF. The DNA of the CDR3 is TGTGCCAGCAGCTTATCGGGGAACACTGAAGCTTTCTTT. The full variable domain, in which reference TRBV11-2 and TRBJ1-1 provide the parts outside the CDR3, is EAGVAQSPRYKIIEKRQSVAFWCNPISGHATLYWYQQILGQGPKLLIQFQNNGVVDDSQLPKDRFSAERLKGVDSTLKIQPAKLEDSAVYLCASSLSGNTEAFFGQGTRLTVV.

The chain is built from TRBV6-1 and TRBJ2-2; 9 nucleotides match TRBD1. The length of the CDR3 is 15 residues. Germline CDR1 and CDR2: MNHNS and SASEGT. Germline trimming cut 6 bases from V and 6 bases from J; bases unmatched to any gene: 8. The CDR3 sequence: CASRGQGWDPGELFF. DNA of the CDR3: TGTGCCAGCAGGGGACAGGGTTGGGACCCCGGGGAGCTGTTTTTT.

The rearrangement uses TRBV2 and TRBJ1-4; a possible D gene is TRBD1 (6 bases). Germline assignment: CDR1 SNHLY and CDR2 FYNNEI. With 2 bases removed from V and 4 bases from J, the gap between germline ends came to 8 bases. The CDR3 is 14 amino acids. As DNA, the CDR3 is TGTGCCAGCAGTGAAAGGGGGTTTAATGAAAAACTGTTTTTT. It yields the protein CASSERGFNEKLFF. Combining the CDR3 with reference TRBV2 and TRBJ1-4 gives the whole variable domain EPEVTQTPSHQVTQMGQEVILRCVPISNHLYFYWYRQILGQKVEFLVSFYNNEISEKSEIFDDQFSVERPDGSNFTLKIRSTKLEDSAMYFCASSERGFNEKLFFGSGTQLSVL.

Only one count was recorded for this clone. V usage is TRBV9 and J usage is TRBJ2-7; 9 bases are a match to TRBD2. V was clipped by 0 bases and J by 2 bases; unmatched bases: 3. Per germline, CDR1 SGDLS and CDR2 YYNGEE. The length of the CDR3 is 15 residues. The CDR3: CASSVGQRGAYEQYF. The CDR3 nucleotides read TGTGCCAGCAGCGTAGGTCAGCGGGGGGCCTACGAGCAGTACTTC.

Written as DNA, the CDR3 is TGTGCCAGCAGTTCCCGAGGACTAGCGGGCTCAGATACGCAGTATTTT. It codes for CASSSRGLAGSDTQYF. The rearrangement uses TRBV27 and TRBJ2-3; 11 nucleotides line up with TRBD2. The CDR3 sequence is 16 residues long. Trimming removed 4 bases from V and 4 bases from J; junction bases left unmatched: 7. The germline V gene encodes CDR1 MNHEY and CDR2 SMNVEV (reference sequence).

In this sample, this clone turned up once. This chain uses TRBV7-2 with TRBJ1-3; D uncertain. CDR3 length: 15 residues. V lost 4 bases to trimming and J lost 4 bases, with 14 bases between them. Germline V lookup: CDR1 SGHTA, CDR2 FQGNSA. CDR3 protein: CASSSRAEAGNTIYF. Written as DNA, the CDR3 is TGTGCCAGCAGCTCCCGGGCGGAGGCAGGAAACACCATATATTTT.

The chain carries TRBV21-1 and TRBJ1-6; the table names TRBD1, a call not compared with the DNA. TRBV21-1 is a known pseudogene. This CDR3 region has 15 residues. CDR3 nucleotides: TGTGCCAGCAGCAACCAGACAGGGAGAGGTTCACCCCTCCACTTT. It specifies CASSNQTGRGSPLHF.

V is TRBV6-5 and J is TRBJ2-5, with a possible D match to TRBD2 (6 bases). Germline-derived CDR1 and CDR2 are MNHEY and SVGAGI. CDR3 size: 13 residues. V shed 5 bases and J shed 5 bases, with 12 bases lying between them. DNA for the CDR3: TGTGCCAGCAGTATAACTAGCCGGGAGACCCAGTACTTC. It is translated as CASSITSRETQYF.

The genes are TRBV19 and TRBJ2-3; 13 positions match TRBD2. The CDR3 extends over 19 amino acids. CDR1 and CDR2 from the germline V gene are LNHDA and SQIVND (reference sequence). After removal of 0 bases from V and 2 bases from J, the junction contained 8 bases not matched to a gene. CDR3 sequence: CASSIDRTSGRGPTDTQYF. The CDR3 coding sequence is TGTGCCAGTAGTATAGATCGGACTAGCGGGAGAGGCCCCACAGATACGCAGTATTTT.